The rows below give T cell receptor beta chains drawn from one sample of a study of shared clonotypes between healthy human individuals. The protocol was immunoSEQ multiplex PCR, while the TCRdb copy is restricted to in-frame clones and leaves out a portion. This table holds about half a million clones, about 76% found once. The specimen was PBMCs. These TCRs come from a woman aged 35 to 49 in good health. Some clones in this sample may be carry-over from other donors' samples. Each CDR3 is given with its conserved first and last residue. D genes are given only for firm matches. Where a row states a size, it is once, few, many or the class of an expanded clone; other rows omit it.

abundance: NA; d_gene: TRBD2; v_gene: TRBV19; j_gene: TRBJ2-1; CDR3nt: TGTGCCAGTAGTATGGGACGTGGGGAGGGAGGAGTTCGGGCAAAGCAGTTCTTC; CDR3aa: CASSMGRGEGGVRAKQFF
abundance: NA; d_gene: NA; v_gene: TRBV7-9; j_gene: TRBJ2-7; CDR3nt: TGTGCCAGCAGCTTTAGCAGGGGTAACTCCTACGAGCAGTACTTC; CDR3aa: CASSFSRGNSYEQYF
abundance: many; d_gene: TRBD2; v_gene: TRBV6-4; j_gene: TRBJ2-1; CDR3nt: TGTGCCAGCACTCGACGGGCGGGAGCCGGCGATGAGCAGTTCTTC; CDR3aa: CASTRRAGAGDEQFF
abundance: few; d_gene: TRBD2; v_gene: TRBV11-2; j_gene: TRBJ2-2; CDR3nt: TGTGCCAGCAGCTCCACCCCTCTAGCGGGAAGACGCGGCGGGGAGCTGTTTTTT; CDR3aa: CASSSTPLAGRRGGELFF
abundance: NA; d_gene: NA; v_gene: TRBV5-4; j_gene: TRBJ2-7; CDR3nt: TGTGCCAGCAGCTCGGACCGGAGCTCCTACGAGCAGTACTTC; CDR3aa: CASSSDRSSYEQYF
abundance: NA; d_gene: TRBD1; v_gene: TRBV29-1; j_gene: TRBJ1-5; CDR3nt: TGCAGCGCGGGACAGGGGGCAGCACAGCCCCAGCATTTT; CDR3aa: CSAGQGAAQPQHF
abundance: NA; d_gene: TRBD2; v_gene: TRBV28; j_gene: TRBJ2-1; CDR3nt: TGTGCCAGCAGTTTAGGCGGGAGGGCCAGGAATGAGCAGTTCTTC; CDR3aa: CASSLGGRARNEQFF
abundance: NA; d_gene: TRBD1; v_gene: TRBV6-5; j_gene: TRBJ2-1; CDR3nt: TGTGCCAGCAGTTACACGTTCTACAGGGGGTACAATGAGCAGTTCTTC; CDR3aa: CASSYTFYRGYNEQFF
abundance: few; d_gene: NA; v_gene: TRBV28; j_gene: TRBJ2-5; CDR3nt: TGTGCCAGCCGGGACTTCCGGAGGGGAGAGACCCAGTACTTC; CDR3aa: CASRDFRRGETQYF
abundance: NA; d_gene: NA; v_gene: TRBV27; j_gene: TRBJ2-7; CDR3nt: TGTGCCAGCAGCGGAGGGGCGACCTACGAGCAGTACTTC; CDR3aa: CASSGGATYEQYF
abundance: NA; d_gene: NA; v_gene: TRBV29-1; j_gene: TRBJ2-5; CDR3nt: TGCAGCGTCCCTATTGGGACGGAAGGTGAACAAGAGACCCAGTACTTC; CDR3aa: CSVPIGTEGEQETQYF
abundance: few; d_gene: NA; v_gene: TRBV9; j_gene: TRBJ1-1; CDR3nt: TGTGCCAGCAGCTTTGGGTGGGACACTGAAGCTTTCTTT; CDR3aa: CASSFGWDTEAFF
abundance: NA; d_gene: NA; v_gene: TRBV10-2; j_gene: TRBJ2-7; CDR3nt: TGCGCCAGTACCGGGACTCAGACCTACGAGCAGTACTTC; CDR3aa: CASTGTQTYEQYF
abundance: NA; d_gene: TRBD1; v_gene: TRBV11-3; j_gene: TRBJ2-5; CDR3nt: TGTGCCAGCAGCAGAACCGGGACAGGCCAAGAGACCCAGTACTTC; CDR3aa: CASSRTGTGQETQYF
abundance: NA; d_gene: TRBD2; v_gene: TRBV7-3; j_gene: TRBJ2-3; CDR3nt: TGTGCCAGCAGCCGGGAGCCTAGCGGGAGTGATACAGATACGCAGTATTTT; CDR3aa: CASSREPSGSDTDTQYF
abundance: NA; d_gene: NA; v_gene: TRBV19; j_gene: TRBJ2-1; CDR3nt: TGTGCCAGTACCTTGGACTATCGCTCCTACAATGAGCAGTTCTTC; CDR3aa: CASTLDYRSYNEQFF
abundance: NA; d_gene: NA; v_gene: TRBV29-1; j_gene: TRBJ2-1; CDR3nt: TGCGGGGGCAGTGCCCTGCTTTACAATGAGCAGTTCTTC; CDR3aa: CGGSALLYNEQFF
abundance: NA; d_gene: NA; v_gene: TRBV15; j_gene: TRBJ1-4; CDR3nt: TGTGCCACCAGCAGGCTTCAGGGTGGGGTGTTTTTT; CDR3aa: CATSRLQGGVFF
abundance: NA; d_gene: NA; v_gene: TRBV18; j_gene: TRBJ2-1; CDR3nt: TGTGCCAGCTCACCCCACCCCCGGTACAATGAGCAGTTCTTC; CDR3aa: CASSPHPRYNEQFF
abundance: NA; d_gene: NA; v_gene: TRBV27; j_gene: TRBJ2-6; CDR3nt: TGTGCCAGCAGGGTGGGGCGAGGGGCCAACGTCCTGACTTTC; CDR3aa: CASRVGRGANVLTF
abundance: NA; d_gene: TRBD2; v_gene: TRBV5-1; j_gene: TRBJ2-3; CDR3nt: TGCGCCAGCAGCTTGGGGCGGGAGGGCCCGGATACGCAGTATTTT; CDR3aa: CASSLGREGPDTQYF
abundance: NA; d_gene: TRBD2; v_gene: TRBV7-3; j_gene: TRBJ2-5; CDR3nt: TGTGCCAGCAGCTTAAGGGAGGGAGAGACCCAGTACTTC; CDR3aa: CASSLREGETQYF
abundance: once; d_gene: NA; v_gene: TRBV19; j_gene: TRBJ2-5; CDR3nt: TGTGCCAGTAGTAACGGGAGAGGAGAGACCCAGTACTTC; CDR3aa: CASSNGRGETQYF
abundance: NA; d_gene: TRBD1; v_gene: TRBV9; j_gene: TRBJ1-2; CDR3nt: TGTGCCAGCAGCGGTGACAGGGGAGGCTACACCTTC; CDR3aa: CASSGDRGGYTF